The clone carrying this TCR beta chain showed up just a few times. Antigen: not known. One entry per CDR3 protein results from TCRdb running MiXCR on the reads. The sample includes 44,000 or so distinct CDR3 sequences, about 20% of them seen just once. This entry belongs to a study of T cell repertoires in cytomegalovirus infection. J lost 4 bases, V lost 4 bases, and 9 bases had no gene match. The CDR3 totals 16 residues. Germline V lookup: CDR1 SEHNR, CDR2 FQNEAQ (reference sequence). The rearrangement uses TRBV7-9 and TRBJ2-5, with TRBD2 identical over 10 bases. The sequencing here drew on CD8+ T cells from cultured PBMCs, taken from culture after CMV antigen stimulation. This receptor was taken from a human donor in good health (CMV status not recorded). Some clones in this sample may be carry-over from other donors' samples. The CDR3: CASSYRGVAGGETQYF. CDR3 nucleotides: TGTGCCAGCAGCTACCGGGGGGTAGCGGGAGGAGAGACCCAGTACTTC. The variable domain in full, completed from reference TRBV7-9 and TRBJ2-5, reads DTGVSQNPRHKITKRGQNVTFRCDPISEHNRLYWYRQTLGQGPEFLTYFQNEAQLEKSRLLSDRFSAERPKGSFSTLEIQRTEQGDSAMYLCASSYRGVAGGETQYFGPGTRLLVL.